Presented here are 12 T cell receptor beta chains from one specimen sequenced in a study of cytomegalovirus exposure and HLA in healthy donors. 60 Vbeta and 13 Jbeta primers were used in PCR. The repertoire was sequenced with immunoSEQ multiplex PCR; TCRdb's copy has only in-frame clones and lacks some. The sample records around 180,000 clones, less than 90% being singletons. Material: PBMCs. Source of these receptors: a boy aged 10-17 years in good health and CMV-seronegative.

The chain combines TRBV5-4 with TRBJ1-6, with D perhaps matching TRBD1 (6 bases). V was shortened by 3 bases and J by 0 bases, with 16 bases between the two germline ends. Per the germline V gene, CDR1 is SGHNT and CDR2 is YYREEE (reference sequence). The CDR3 runs to 18 residues. The CDR3 coding sequence is TGTGCCAGCAGCTGGCGACAGGAGTTTATCTCCTATAATTCACCCCTCCACTTT. Its protein product is CASSWRQEFISYNSPLHF.

The gene calls are TRBV2 and TRBJ2-7; 9 nucleotides agree with TRBD1. The CDR3 runs 14 residues. The V segment lost 8 bases and the J segment 3 bases; nucleotides outside the gene matches: 8. CDR1 and CDR2 from the germline V gene are SNHLY and FYNNEI. The CDR3 here is CASGTGRSFYEQYF. DNA for the CDR3: TGTGCCAGCGGGACAGGGAGGAGCTTCTACGAGCAGTACTTC.

This clone has just one count. V gene TRBV4-1 combines with J gene TRBJ1-4, with D perhaps matching TRBD1 (5 bases). Trimming shortened V by 0 bases and J by 7 bases, and 12 bases separated the two germline ends. This CDR3 spans 15 amino acids. Germline values: CDR1 MGHRA, CDR2 YSYEKL. This chain's CDR3 is CASSQERGFGEKLFF. In nucleotides, the CDR3 is TGCGCCAGCAGCCAAGAAAGGGGTTTTGGTGAAAAACTGTTTTTT.

The rearrangement uses TRBV27 and TRBJ2-7; 10 positions agree with TRBD2. J was trimmed by 0 bases and V by 4 bases; bases with no gene match: 3. This CDR3 has 15 amino acids. Germline-derived CDR1 and CDR2 are MNHEY and SMNVEV (reference sequence). The CDR3 DNA follows: TGTGCCAGCAGTTCACTAGCGGGACACTCCTACGAGCAGTACTTC. It specifies CASSSLAGHSYEQYF.

Only a few counts were recorded for this clone. The chain is built from TRBV6-5 and TRBJ1-2, with 8 bases matching TRBD1. V lost 4 bases to trimming and J lost 7 bases; unmatched junction nucleotides: 8. Germline lookup yields CDR1 MNHEY and CDR2 SVGAGI. The CDR3 consists of 14 residues. CDR3: CASSSLTGEGGYTF. The CDR3 coding sequence is TGTGCCAGCAGTTCCCTGACAGGGGAAGGTGGCTACACCTTC.

The rearrangement uses TRBV12-5 and TRBJ2-3, with 8 bases identical to TRBD2. In germline, CDR1 is LGHNT, CDR2 FRNRAP. V lost 3 bases and J lost 1; bases outside the gene matches: 9. This CDR3 spans 17 amino acids. The CDR3 DNA reads TGTGCTAGTGGTTTTGGAGGGCTAGCGGGCGGCACAGATACGCAGTATTTT. Translating gives CASGFGGLAGGTDTQYF.

The chain is built from TRBV15 and TRBJ2-7; no reliable D call. Between the trimmed V and J ends, which lost 5 bases and 4 bases, there was a span of 18 bases. The CDR3 length is 15 residues. Germline V gives CDR1 LNHNV, CDR2 YYDKDF (reference sequence). CDR3 residues: CATSPERVRPYEQYF. CDR3 nucleotide sequence: TGTGCCACCAGCCCGGAGCGAGTTAGGCCTTACGAGCAGTACTTC. The full variable domain, with the rest looked up from reference TRBV15 and TRBJ2-7, is DAMVIQNPRYQVTQFGKPVTLSCSQTLNHNVMYWYQQKSSQAPKLLFHYYDKDFNNEADTPDNFQSRRPNTSFCFLDIRSPGLGDTAMYLCATSPERVRPYEQYFGPGTRLTVT.

The rearrangement joins TRBV2 to TRBJ2-1; 11 bases match TRBD1. CDR1 and CDR2 (germline): SNHLY, FYNNEI. J was trimmed by 7 bases and V by 7 bases; bases with no gene match: 18. The CDR3 totals 18 residues. The CDR3 reads CASTRDRGKWMGQNEQFF. Written as DNA, the CDR3 is TGTGCCAGCACCCGGGACAGGGGGAAATGGATGGGTCAGAATGAGCAGTTCTTC.

The chain joins TRBV2 to TRBJ1-3, with 7 positions matching TRBD1. Germline-derived CDR1 and CDR2 are SNHLY and FYNNEI. There are 14 residues in the CDR3. Trimming at V came to 5 bases and at J to 2 bases, leaving 3 bases not matched to a gene. The CDR3 DNA is TGTGCCAGCAGTCTCGGGACAGCTGGAAACACCATATATTTT. Its translation is CASSLGTAGNTIYF.

In its sample, this clone was seen a few times. CDR3 DNA sequence: TGTGCCAGCAGCCCGGGGACAAATGGCTACACCTTC. Protein sequence: CASSPGTNGYTF. The chain carries TRBV7-9 and TRBJ1-2, with D possibly matching TRBD1 (6 bases). Trimming took off 5 bases at V and 6 bases at J, with 10 bases between the two ends. The CDR3 extends over 12 amino acids. Germline V gene data show CDR1 as SEHNR and CDR2 as FQNEAQ (reference sequence).

J is TRBJ1-2 and V is TRBV6-5; D may be TRBD1 (6 bases). V lost 6 bases and J 3 bases, leaving 8 bases between the germline ends. This CDR3 region has 12 residues. The germline CDR1 and CDR2 sequences are MNHEY and SVGAGI. This CDR3 is CASRQGDYGYTF. The CDR3 DNA is TGTGCCAGCAGACAGGGTGACTATGGCTACACCTTC.

The chain joins TRBV6-4 to TRBJ2-3, with D possibly being TRBD2 (5 bases). Deletions cut 8 bases from V and 0 bases from J, with 15 bases between. The CDR3 contains 15 residues. Germline V gives CDR1 MRHNA, CDR2 SNTAGT. CDR3 in DNA: TGTGCCAGCGCTGGGCGGGCCGAAAGCACAGATACGCAGTATTTT. It specifies CASAGRAESTDTQYF.